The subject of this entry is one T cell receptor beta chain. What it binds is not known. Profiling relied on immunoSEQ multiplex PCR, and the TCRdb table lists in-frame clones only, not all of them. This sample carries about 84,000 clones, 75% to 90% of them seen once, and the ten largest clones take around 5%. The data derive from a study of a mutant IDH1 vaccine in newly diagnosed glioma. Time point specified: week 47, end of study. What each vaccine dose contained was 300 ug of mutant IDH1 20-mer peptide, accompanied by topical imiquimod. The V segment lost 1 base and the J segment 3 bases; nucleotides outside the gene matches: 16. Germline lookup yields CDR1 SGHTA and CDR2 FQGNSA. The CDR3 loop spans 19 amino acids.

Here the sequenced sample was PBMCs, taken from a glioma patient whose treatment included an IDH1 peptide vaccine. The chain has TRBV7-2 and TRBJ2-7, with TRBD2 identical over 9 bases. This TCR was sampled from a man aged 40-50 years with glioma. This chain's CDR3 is CASSLGRGSSGMGDYEQYF. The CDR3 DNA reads TGTGCCAGCAGCTTAGGGAGGGGGTCTAGCGGGATGGGCGACTACGAGCAGTACTTC.